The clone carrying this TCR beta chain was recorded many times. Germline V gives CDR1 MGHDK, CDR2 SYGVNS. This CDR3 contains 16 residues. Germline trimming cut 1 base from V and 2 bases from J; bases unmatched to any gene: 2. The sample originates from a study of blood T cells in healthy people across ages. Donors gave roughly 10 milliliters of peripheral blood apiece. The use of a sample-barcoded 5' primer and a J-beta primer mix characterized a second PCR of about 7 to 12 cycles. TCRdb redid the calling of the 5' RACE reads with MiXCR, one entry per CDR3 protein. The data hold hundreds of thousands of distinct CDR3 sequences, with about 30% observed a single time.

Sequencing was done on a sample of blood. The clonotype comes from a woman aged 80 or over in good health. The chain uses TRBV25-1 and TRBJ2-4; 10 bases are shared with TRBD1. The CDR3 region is CASSEWGQGSKNIQYF. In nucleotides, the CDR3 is TGTGCCAGCAGTGAATGGGGACAGGGGTCCAAAAACATTCAGTACTTC.